A single sample gave rise to the 3 T cell receptor beta chains below, sequenced in a study of cytomegalovirus exposure and HLA in healthy donors. PCR employed 60 Vbeta and 13 Jbeta primers. The assay was immunoSEQ multiplex PCR, and TCRdb's table has in-frame clones only and misses some. This sample carries 87,000 or so clones, 75% to 85% of them seen once, and the ten largest clones take approximately 5%. The sample consisted of PBMCs. The receptors were gathered from a woman in her 40s in good health and CMV-seronegative.

This chain joins TRBV30 and TRBJ2-2, with TRBD1 as a possible D gene (5 bases). Germline loops: CDR1 GTSNPN, CDR2 SVGIG (reference sequence). The CDR3 runs to 13 residues. The ends were cut back, 0 bases at V and 7 bases at J, with 9 bases in the middle. This chain's CDR3 is CAWSVQGGGELFF. In DNA, the CDR3 is TGTGCCTGGAGTGTTCAGGGTGGCGGGGAGCTGTTTTTT. The whole variable domain, remainder taken from reference TRBV30 and TRBJ2-2, is SQTIHQWPATLVQPVGSPLSLECTVEGTSNPNLYWYRQAAGRGLQLLFYSVGIGQISSEVPQNLSASRPQDRQFILSSKKLLLSDSGFYLCAWSVQGGGELFFGEGSRLTVL.

The chain couples TRBV29-1 to TRBJ2-5, with D possibly matching TRBD2 (5 bases). V lost 7 bases and J lost 4, with 13 bases in between. The CDR3 contains 12 residues. In germline, CDR1 is SQVTM, CDR2 ANQGSEA. The CDR3 loop is CSASPQPETQYF. CDR3 coding DNA: TGCAGCGCTAGCCCCCAGCCAGAGACCCAGTACTTC.

The chain joins TRBV5-1 to TRBJ2-7; 11 bases match TRBD1. This CDR3 region has 16 residues. V shed 4 bases, J shed 1 base, and the junction held 7 bases outside the gene matches. The germline CDR1 and CDR2 sequences are SGHRS and YFSETQ. The CDR3: CASSPGQGVLSYEQYF. CDR3 in DNA: TGCGCCAGCAGCCCGGGACAGGGGGTTCTATCCTACGAGCAGTACTTC.